The T cell receptor beta chain under discussion was sequenced for a study of shared clonotypes between healthy human individuals. Sequencing was performed with immunoSEQ multiplex PCR; in TCRdb, only in-frame clones are kept and a portion is missing. The data show 2 million to 2.5 million clones, with more than 90% seen just once and less than 0.15% held by the top ten. The V and J ends lost 6 bases and 4 bases respectively, with 7 bases between them. The germline CDR1 and CDR2 sequences are MGHRA and YSYEKL. The CDR3 is 12 residues long. The V and J genes are TRBV4-1 and TRBJ1-3; D not certain. This receptor was taken from a man aged 18 to 29 in good health. Sequencing used naive CD4+ T cells sorted from blood. Subset of the sample: CD45RA+ positively selected. The CDR3 DNA follows: TGCGCCAGCAGGACTACGGGAAACACCATATATTTT. This encodes CASRTTGNTIYF.